This passage covers 27 T cell receptor beta chains from one sample sequenced in a study of T cell responses to AZD1222 COVID-19 vaccine. Assay: immunoSEQ multiplex PCR; the TCRdb copy retains only in-frame clones and omits some. The sample lists roughly 140,000 clones, 70% to 90% occurring once. The material sequenced was peripheral blood, taken on day 0 of AZD1222 vaccination. Receptors were obtained from an adult in good health.

Only one count was recorded for this clone. The chain links TRBV7-8 to TRBJ2-1; D is undetermined. The CDR3 covers 15 residues. The V end lost 5 bases, the J end lost 3 bases, and 14 bases lay between the germline ends. The germline gives CDR1 SGHVS, CDR2 FQNEAQ. The CDR3 is CASSPMTWGYNEQFF. The CDR3 DNA sequence: TGTGCCAGCAGCCCTATGACCTGGGGCTACAATGAGCAGTTCTTC.

The CDR3 DNA follows: TGTGCCAGCAGTAGCTCCTATAATTCACCCCTCCACTTT. This translates into CASSSSYNSPLHF. The chain is built from TRBV6-5 and TRBJ1-6, with no clear D. Germline V gene sequence: CDR1 MNHEY, CDR2 SVGAGI. CDR3 size: 13 residues. Trimming removed 5 bases at V and 0 bases at J, with 2 bases between.

This clone was recorded only once. The chain joins TRBV6-2 or TRBV6-3 to TRBJ2-1; tentative D call: TRBD1 (6 bases). Germline V gives CDR1 MNHEY, CDR2 SVGEGT. V gave up 0 bases and J gave up 7 bases, with 10 bases separating them. The CDR3 is 14 amino acids. In DNA form, the CDR3 reads TGTGCCAGCAGTTACTCAATTGACAGGAATGAGCAGTTCTTC. Translation gives CASSYSIDRNEQFF.

In the case of this clone: One end of the junction fails to match germline, which may point to a read error. This sequence joins TRBV5-1 and TRBJ1-2, with 7 nucleotides matching TRBD1. Per germline, CDR1 SGHRS and CDR2 YFSETQ. The CDR3 runs to 15 residues. The chain's CDR3 is CASSLEGDRSYGYTF. The DNA for the CDR3 is TGCGCCAGCAGTTTGGAAGGGGACAGATCTTATGGCTACACCTTC.

The CDR3 DNA is TGTGCCAGCAGCAAGACAGGGGCACAATACGAGCAGTACTTC. Translating it yields CASSKTGAQYEQYF. The chain couples TRBV11-1 to TRBJ2-7, with 8 bases aligning to TRBD1. The CDR3 runs 14 residues. CDR1 is SGHAT, CDR2 FQDESV, per germline (reference sequence). The V segment lost 5 bases and the J segment 4 bases; nucleotides outside the gene matches: 7.

The chain has TRBV28 and TRBJ1-5, with a tentative D call TRBD1 (5 bases). Between the trimmed V and J ends, which lost 3 bases and 6 bases, there was a span of 15 bases. The germline V gene encodes CDR1 MDHEN and CDR2 SYDVKM. This CDR3 region has 15 residues. The CDR3 region is CASSFPGPGGQPQHF. The CDR3 coding sequence is TGTGCCAGCAGTTTCCCGGGACCTGGAGGTCAGCCCCAGCATTTT.

The chain employs TRBV5-1 and TRBJ1-5; D not certain. The CDR3 totals 13 residues. CDR1 SGHRS and CDR2 YFSETQ come from the germline V gene. Deletions cut 2 bases from V and 0 bases from J, with 3 bases between. CDR3 amino acids: CASSLNSNQPQHF. The CDR3 DNA sequence: TGCGCCAGCAGCTTAAATAGCAATCAGCCCCAGCATTTT.

The chain joins TRBV12-5 to TRBJ2-4; tentative D call: TRBD1 (5 bases). Trimming removed 1 base at V and 6 bases at J, with 10 bases between. Looked up from germline, CDR1 is LGHNT and CDR2 is FRNRAP. The CDR3 length is 14 residues. The CDR3 reads CASGLGGGSNIQYF. In DNA form, the CDR3 reads TGTGCTAGTGGTTTGGGGGGCGGTTCAAACATTCAGTACTTC.

The chain combines TRBV2 with TRBJ1-1, with no clear D. V gave up 0 bases and J gave up 10 bases, with 18 bases separating them. Germline loops: CDR1 SNHLY, CDR2 FYNNEI. The CDR3 is made up of 15 amino acids. The CDR3 region has the DNA TGTGCCAGCAGTGAAGCGTGGGGTGACTCTCTAGTAGCTTTCTTT. Protein sequence: CASSEAWGDSLVAFF.

The rearrangement uses TRBV19 and TRBJ1-2; 7 bases align to TRBD1. The CDR3 has 12 amino acids. Per the germline V gene, CDR1 is LNHDA and CDR2 is SQIVND (reference sequence). Germline trimming cut 9 bases from V and 6 bases from J; bases unmatched to any gene: 7. The CDR3 sequence: CASLDRFDGYTF. CDR3 nucleotide sequence: TGTGCCAGCTTGGACAGGTTCGATGGCTACACCTTC.

This clone has a single count. The chain is built from TRBV7-2 and TRBJ2-7; D not resolved. With 3 bases removed from V and 0 bases from J, the gap between germline ends came to 3 bases. CDR1 is SGHTA, CDR2 FQGNSA, per germline. CDR3 length equals 12 residues. CDR3 coding DNA: TGTGCCAGCAGCTTCAGCTCCTACGAGCAGTACTTC. Protein product: CASSFSSYEQYF.

The CDR3 spells CASSLSSGRFGYNEQFF. Written as DNA, the CDR3 is TGTGCCAGCAGCTTAAGTTCCGGTAGGTTCGGCTACAATGAGCAGTTCTTC. The chain combines TRBV7-3 with TRBJ2-1; no clear D gene. Per the germline V gene, CDR1 is SGHTA and CDR2 is FQGTGA. V lost 1 base and J 3 bases, leaving 16 bases between the germline ends. This CDR3 region has 17 residues.

CDR3 bases: TGTGCCAGCAGGAGGGGTAGCGGCGAAAAACTGTTTTTT. Translating it yields CASRRGSGEKLFF. V and J are TRBV12-3 or TRBV12-4 and TRBJ1-4, with D tentatively TRBD1 (5 bases). V was cut by 6 bases and J by 8 bases, with 13 bases left in between. The CDR3 totals 13 residues.

This chain connects TRBV5-1 to TRBJ2-7, with D tentatively TRBD1 or TRBD2 (5 bases each). This CDR3 is 13 amino acids long. Trimming shortened V by 3 bases and J by 0 bases, and 7 bases separated the two germline ends. Germline V gives CDR1 SGHRS, CDR2 YFSETQ. CDR3 residues: CASSSGSSYEQYF. For the CDR3, the DNA is TGCGCCAGCAGCTCAGGGAGCTCCTACGAGCAGTACTTC.

The rearrangement joins TRBV6-5 to TRBJ1-2; 8 nucleotides align to TRBD1. V gave up 5 bases and J gave up 8 bases; unmatched junction bases: 10. The germline V gene has CDR1 MNHEY and CDR2 SVGAGI. The CDR3 has 14 residues. The CDR3 reads CASSQPDRALGYTF. As DNA, the CDR3 is TGTGCCAGCAGTCAACCGGACAGGGCCCTCGGCTACACCTTC.

This sequence joins TRBV7-2 and TRBJ1-6, with 8 bases lining up with TRBD1. The CDR3 sequence is 15 residues long. Germline loops: CDR1 SGHTA, CDR2 FQGNSA. Trimming took 5 bases from V and 6 from J; bases not matched to a gene: 6. CDR3 loop: CASSRGDRFNSPLHF. CDR3 bases: TGTGCCAGCAGCCGGGGGGACAGGTTTAATTCACCCCTCCACTTT. Full variable domain (remainder filled in from reference TRBV7-2 and TRBJ1-6): GAGVSQSPSNKVTEKGKDVELRCDPISGHTALYWYRQSLGQGLEFLIYFQGNSAPDKSGLPSDRFSAERTGGSVSTLTIQRTQQEDSAVYLCASSRGDRFNSPLHFGNGTRLTVT.

The chain is built from TRBV3-1 (or the pseudogene TRBV3-2) and TRBJ1-3; weak D call: TRBD1 (5 bases). V was shortened by 4 bases and J by 0 bases, with 13 bases between the two germline ends. Germline CDR1 is LGHDT and CDR2 is YNNKEL (reference sequence). The CDR3 covers 16 residues. Written as DNA, the CDR3 is TGTGCCAGCAGCCCCTGGGACGCCAACTCTGGAAACACCATATATTTT. Translated, it gives CASSPWDANSGNTIYF.

The gene calls are TRBV28 and TRBJ2-5; D possibly uses TRBD1 or TRBD2 (6 bases each). V lost 5 bases to trimming and J lost 2 bases, with 15 bases between them. The CDR3 consists of 15 residues. The germline V gene encodes CDR1 MDHEN and CDR2 SYDVKM. The CDR3: CASSHRRGRQETQYF. The CDR3 DNA follows: TGTGCCAGCAGTCACCGACGGGGGCGGCAAGAGACCCAGTACTTC.

The genes are TRBV18 and TRBJ1-2, with 7 bases aligning to TRBD1. This CDR3 contains 13 residues. The ends lost 5 bases at V and 8 bases at J; junction bases unmatched: 8. From germline, CDR1 is KGHSH and CDR2 LQKENI. The CDR3 DNA follows: TGTGCCAGCTCATCAGACAGGGTTGCGGGCTACACCTTC. Protein product: CASSSDRVAGYTF.

The V and J genes are TRBV7-2 and TRBJ2-7; TRBD2 aligns across 9 bases. CDR3 length equals 16 residues. V lost 5 bases to trimming and J lost 0 bases; unmatched junction nucleotides: 8. Germline V CDR1 and CDR2: SGHTA, FQGNSA. The CDR3 protein is CASSKESGRSSYEQYF. Written as DNA, the CDR3 is TGTGCCAGCAGCAAGGAAAGCGGGAGGAGCTCCTACGAGCAGTACTTC.

The chain is built from TRBV5-5 and TRBJ1-2; the D is unclear. V was shortened by 4 bases and J by 8 bases, with 12 bases between the two germline ends. The CDR3 runs to 12 residues. The V gene's germline CDR1 is SGHKS and CDR2 YYEKEE (reference sequence). For the CDR3, the DNA is TGTGCCAGCAGCACCGAAGTGGGGGGCTACACCTTC. Translated, it gives CASSTEVGGYTF.

The CDR3 DNA is TGTGCCAGCAGTGCTGGACAGGGGCTTAGCACAGATACGCAGTATTTT. Translation: CASSAGQGLSTDTQYF. This chain joins TRBV6-1 and TRBJ2-3; 9 bases agree with TRBD1. Trimming took 4 bases from V and 0 from J; bases not matched to a gene: 5. The length of the CDR3 is 16 residues. Germline CDR1 is MNHNS and CDR2 is SASEGT.

The J gene is TRBJ2-2, the V gene TRBV7-2; no clear D gene. CDR3 length equals 16 residues. V was shortened by 5 bases and J by 3 bases, with 16 bases between the two germline ends. Germline CDR1 and CDR2: SGHTA and FQGNSA. The CDR3 reads CASSPVGTTYTGELFF. The CDR3 nucleotides are TGTGCCAGCAGCCCGGTTGGCACCACTTACACCGGGGAGCTGTTTTTT.

The chain employs TRBV15 and TRBJ2-7; D unresolved. The V and J ends lost 3 bases and 2 bases respectively, with 11 bases between them. Germline V gives CDR1 LNHNV, CDR2 YYDKDF (reference sequence). The CDR3 contains 14 residues. CDR3 bases: TGTGCCACCAGCAGCTCATTTCCGCCCTACGAGCAGTACTTC. It codes for CATSSSFPPYEQYF.

The chain recombines TRBV29-1 with TRBJ2-7; D not certain. V lost 2 bases to trimming and J lost 7 bases, with 12 bases between them. Germline-derived CDR1 and CDR2 are SQVTM and ANQGSEA. The CDR3 runs to 12 residues. The CDR3 DNA reads as TGCAGCGTTGAATCAGCTCCTAGGGAGCAGTACTTC. Amino acids: CSVESAPREQYF.

The chain recombines TRBV6-5 with TRBJ1-3; possibly TRBD1 for D (6 bases). The CDR3 is made up of 16 amino acids. CDR1 is MNHEY, CDR2 SVGAGI, per germline. Trimming stripped 4 bases from V and 0 bases from J, with 13 bases between. CDR3 region: CASSSLGADSGNTIYF. The CDR3 nucleotides read TGTGCCAGCAGTTCTTTGGGGGCGGACTCTGGAAACACCATATATTTT.

The rearrangement joins TRBV7-8 to TRBJ2-2; 9 bases are shared with TRBD2. The CDR3 is made up of 16 amino acids. Germline CDR1 reads SGHVS; CDR2 reads FQNEAQ. J was trimmed by 1 base and V by 3 bases; bases with no gene match: 3. CDR3 nucleotide sequence: TGTGCCAGCAGCTTTAGGCGGGGGGGGAACACCGGGGAGCTGTTTTTT. Translating gives CASSFRRGGNTGELFF. Supplemented by reference TRBV7-8 and TRBJ2-2, the full variable domain reads GAGVSQSPRYKVAKRGQDVALRCDPISGHVSLFWYQQALGQGPEFLTYFQNEAQLDKSGLPSDRFFAERPEGSVSTLKIQRTQQEDSAVYLCASSFRRGGNTGELFFGEGSRLTVL.